What follows is one T cell receptor (beta chain) and its context. The Seattle site enrolled patients during active infection and followed them longitudinally. This entry belongs to a study of blood T cell repertoires in COVID-19. Study information: Samples came from the United States, Italy and Spain, spanning acute and convalescent COVID-19. Sample material is recorded as cDNA or gDNA derived from T cells, B-cell-depleted T cells, or PBMCs.

Germline assignment: CDR1 SGHTA and CDR2 FQGNSA. The CDR3 covers 15 residues. V gave up 6 bases and J gave up 0 bases, with 12 bases separating them. The authors' processing: Estimation of nucleated cell counts relied on the amplification of reference gene primers. Sequenced by immunoSEQ multiplex PCR; TCRdb stores in-frame clones only, minus some. The V and J calls and clone size come from that table; D and trimming were worked out from the DNA. Found here are a few hundred thousand clones, nearly 90% of them singletons; the top ten hold around 2.3%. This TCR was recovered from a woman aged 60-70 years with COVID-19, enrolled during active disease. This rearrangement joins TRBV7-2 to TRBJ2-1; perhaps TRBD2 as D (6 bases). The sequenced material came from peripheral blood. This chain's CDR3 is CASRNRDFSYNEQFF. The CDR3 bases are TGTGCCAGCAGGAACCGGGACTTCTCCTACAATGAGCAGTTCTTC.